Each of the 5 T cell receptor beta chains below was sequenced from the same sample in a study of blood T cells in healthy people across ages. A sample-barcoded 5' primer and a J-beta primer mix were used in a second PCR of roughly 7 to 11 cycles. TCRdb reprocessed the 5' RACE reads via MiXCR and lists one record per CDR3 protein. This table has more than 700,000 distinct CDR3 sequences, roughly 50% appearing once. Sequencing used blood. These receptors were collected from a man at least 80 years old in good health.

In its sample, this clonotype was seen a few times. The chain links TRBV28 to TRBJ2-5, with no clear D. The CDR3 extends over 12 amino acids. From germline, CDR1 is MDHEN and CDR2 SYDVKM. V lost 5 bases and J lost 3, with 7 bases in between. The CDR3 reads CASSAPKETQYF. The CDR3 coding sequence is TGTGCCAGCAGTGCTCCGAAAGAGACCCAGTACTTC.

The genes are TRBV12-3 or TRBV12-4 and TRBJ1-5; D is possibly TRBD1 (6 bases). This CDR3 is built from 13 residues. The ends were cut back, 5 bases at V and 6 bases at J, with 11 bases in the middle. The CDR3 DNA sequence: TGTGCCAGCAGTCTCGGGGGGCCTCAGCCCCAGCATTTT. Its translation is CASSLGGPQPQHF.

This clonotype was counted a few times. The chain recombines TRBV24-1 with TRBJ2-4; the match to TRBD2 covers 9 bases. V dropped 7 bases and J dropped 13; count of bases not matched to a gene: 13. Germline V CDR1 and CDR2: KGHDR, SFDVKD. The length of the CDR3 is 14 residues. CDR3 region: CATSAGTSKYEQYF. The CDR3, as DNA: TGTGCCACCAGCGCCGGGACTAGCAAGTATGAGCAGTACTTC.

Ten or more counts support this clonotype. The V gene is TRBV29-1, the J gene TRBJ2-5; D possibly uses TRBD1 or TRBD2 (5 bases each). This CDR3 has 12 amino acids. The germline CDR1 and CDR2 sequences are SQVTM and ANQGSEA. Trimming removed 4 bases at V and 1 base at J, with 7 bases between. The CDR3: CSVGDLQETQYF. The CDR3 DNA is TGCAGCGTTGGGGACCTCCAAGAGACCCAGTACTTC.

The sample holds a few counts of this clonotype. The rearrangement uses TRBV11-2 and TRBJ2-1; D ambiguous. Trimming took off 7 bases at V and 10 bases at J, with 20 bases between the two ends. The CDR3 contains 14 residues. Germline V gene lookup returns CDR1 SGHAT and CDR2 FQNNGV. In DNA, the CDR3 is TGTGCCAGCACACGTAGTCGGAGCTACGGGGAGCAGTTCTTC. Protein product: CASTRSRSYGEQFF.